The sequence of this T cell receptor (beta chain) was determined in a study of patients and donors after allogeneic stem cell transplantation. The CDR3 has 14 amino acids. V lost 5 bases to trimming and J lost 1 base, with 11 bases between them. Germline V gene data show CDR1 as SGHAT and CDR2 as FQNNGV. TCRdb reprocessed the RT-PCR reads via MiXCR and lists one record per CDR3 protein. The sample consists of about 410,000 distinct CDR3 sequences, approximately 16% of them appearing once. The sequence derives from a human donor who was either an allogeneic HSCT recipient or a stem cell or donor lymphocyte infusion donor (not recorded which). It is not recorded whose cells these are; they may come from a transplant donor. The chain combines TRBV11-2 with TRBJ1-1; perhaps TRBD1 as D (6 bases). Sequenced input: blood, either unsorted or a sorted T cell fraction (not recorded which). CDR3 DNA sequence: TGTGCCAGCAGCACAGACAGGTCGAACACTGAAGCTTTCTTT. Residues: CASSTDRSNTEAFF.